These T cell receptor beta chains were read from a single sample in a study of cytomegalovirus exposure and HLA in healthy donors. Generated by immunoSEQ multiplex PCR, the TCRdb table keeps only in-frame clones and is missing some. Among about 100,000 clones listed, about four fifths were seen once. The material sequenced was PBMCs. The receptors were gathered from a middle-aged man in good health and CMV-seropositive. The CDR3 runs from the conserved cysteine through the conserved F or W. A D gene is named only where the DNA matches it firmly. Size tells how often a clone was seen (once, few, many) or the class of an expanded clone, and some rows leave it out.

>-|TRBV19|15|TRBJ1-5|-
TGTGCCAGTAGTATCCTCCGGACAGCGAATCAGCCCCAGCATTTT
CASSILRTANQPQHF
>few|TRBV6-6|14|TRBJ2-5|-
TGTGCCAGCAGTTACCGCGGGATGGGAGAGACCCAGTACTTC
CASSYRGMGETQYF
>-|TRBV6-5|16|TRBJ2-3|TRBD2
TGTGCCAGCAGTTATGGAGCGGGAGGGGTTACAGATACGCAGTATTTT
CASSYGAGGVTDTQYF
>-|TRBV4-1|15|TRBJ2-5|TRBD2
TGCGCCAGCAGCCATGCGGCGGGGGGTGGTGAGACCCAGTACTTC
CASSHAAGGGETQYF
>-|TRBV2|14|TRBJ2-7|TRBD1
TGTGCCATCCAGGACAGGTCAAGCTCCTACGAGCAGTACTTC
CAIQDRSSSYEQYF
>-|TRBV6-1|15|TRBJ2-5|-
TGTGCCAGCAGTGTCCGCCGGCGGATTCAAGAGACCCAGTACTTC
CASSVRRRIQETQYF
>-|TRBV28|16|TRBJ1-5|-
TGTGCCAGCAGTCGCTCGAGGGGGAGGGGCGATCAGCCCCAGCATTTT
CASSRSRGRGDQPQHF
>-|TRBV11-3|13|TRBJ2-7|-
TGTGCCAGCAGCTTAAGTAACAGCTACGAGCAGTACTTC
CASSLSNSYEQYF
>-|TRBV6-4|14|TRBJ2-1|TRBD2
TGTGCCAGCAGTCCCCTTAGCGGGTACAATGAGCAGTTCTTC
CASSPLSGYNEQFF
>-|TRBV9|16|TRBJ2-7|TRBD2
TGTGCCAGCAGCGTAGGAAATAGCGGGGGGTTGGACGAGCAGTACTTC
CASSVGNSGGLDEQYF
>-|TRBV5-1|18|TRBJ2-6|TRBD1
TGCGCCAGCAGCCTGCAGGGACAGGGGTTTTCTGGGGCCAACGGCCTGACTTTC
CASSLQGQGFSGANGLTF
>-|TRBV19|14|TRBJ1-2|TRBD1
TGTGCCAGTAGTCGGGACAGGGCGAACTATGGCTACACCTTC
CASSRDRANYGYTF
>-|TRBV30|15|TRBJ2-2|-
TGTGCCTGGAGCCTGGGGCAGGGATGGACCGGGGAGCTGTTTTTT
CAWSLGQGWTGELFF
>-|TRBV28|15|TRBJ1-1|TRBD1
TGTGCCAGCAGTTTATTTCAGGGGGCGAGCACTGAAGCTTTCTTT
CASSLFQGASTEAFF
>-|TRBV7-8|18|TRBJ2-2|TRBD1
TGTGCCAGCAGCTTATTCCGGGACAGGGGGGCGAACACCGGGGAGCTGTTTTTT
CASSLFRDRGANTGELFF
>-|TRBV6-5|15|TRBJ2-7|TRBD2
TGTGCCAGCAGTGCTATGATAGCGGGTACCTACGAGCAGTACTTC
CASSAMIAGTYEQYF
>few|TRBV15|13|TRBJ2-7|TRBD1
TGTGCCACCGTTGCCGGGACAGGGGGCGAGCAGTACTTC
CATVAGTGGEQYF
>-|TRBV2|15|TRBJ2-2|TRBD2
TGTGCCAGCAGTTTAGCGGGAGCGAACACCGGGGAGCTGTTTTTT
CASSLAGANTGELFF
>-|TRBV15|15|TRBJ2-6|-
TGTGCCACCAGCAGAGAAGTGTCTGGGGCCAACGGCCTGACTTTC
CATSREVSGANGLTF
>-|TRBV2|16|TRBJ1-5|TRBD1
TGTGCCAGCAGTGGAACAGGGGGCGCGGGCAATCAGCCCCAGCATTTT
CASSGTGGAGNQPQHF
>-|TRBV7-2|12|TRBJ1-5|-
TGTGCCAGCAGCCTACAGGGACAGCCCCAGCATTTT
CASSLQGQPQHF
>-|TRBV5-7|16|TRBJ2-7|TRBD1
TGTGCCAGCAGCCGGTTCCGGACAGGGGTTCTCTACGAGCAGTACTTC
CASSRFRTGVLYEQYF
>-|TRBV18|15|TRBJ2-7|TRBD1
TGTGCCAGCTCCCCCGGACAGGGACGGGTTTACGAGCAGTACTTC
CASSPGQGRVYEQYF
>-|TRBV19|15|TRBJ1-5|TRBD1
TGTGCCAGTACCTTACAGGGGATGAGCAATCAGCCCCAGCATTTT
CASTLQGMSNQPQHF
>-|TRBV6-1|14|TRBJ2-2|-
TGTGCCAGCAGGCGACAGTGGGACACCGGGGAGCTGTTTTTT
CASRRQWDTGELFF
>-|TRBV5-1|18|TRBJ2-7|TRBD1
TGCGCCAGCAGCACGGGACAGGGGAATCGCGGGTCGATGGGCGAGCAGTACTTC
CASSTGQGNRGSMGEQYF
>-|TRBV30|12|TRBJ1-3|-
TGTGCCTGGAGTCTCTCTGGAAACACCATATATTTT
CAWSLSGNTIYF
>-|TRBV18|16|TRBJ2-1|TRBD2
TGTGCCAGCTCACCAGCGCGGGGGGACTCCTACAATGAGCAGTTCTTC
CASSPARGDSYNEQFF
>-|TRBV27|15|TRBJ2-7|TRBD2
TGTGCCAGCAGTTTGGTACTAGCGGGAGCCTACGAGCAGTACTTC
CASSLVLAGAYEQYF
>-|TRBV7-9|15|TRBJ2-1|TRBD2
TGTGCCAGCAGCTACTTTGCGGGAGGGCCTTCTGAGCAGTTCTTC
CASSYFAGGPSEQFF
>-|TRBV9|14|TRBJ1-6|-
TGTGCCAGCAGCGCCGGGACTTTAGGTTCACCCCTCCACTTT
CASSAGTLGSPLHF